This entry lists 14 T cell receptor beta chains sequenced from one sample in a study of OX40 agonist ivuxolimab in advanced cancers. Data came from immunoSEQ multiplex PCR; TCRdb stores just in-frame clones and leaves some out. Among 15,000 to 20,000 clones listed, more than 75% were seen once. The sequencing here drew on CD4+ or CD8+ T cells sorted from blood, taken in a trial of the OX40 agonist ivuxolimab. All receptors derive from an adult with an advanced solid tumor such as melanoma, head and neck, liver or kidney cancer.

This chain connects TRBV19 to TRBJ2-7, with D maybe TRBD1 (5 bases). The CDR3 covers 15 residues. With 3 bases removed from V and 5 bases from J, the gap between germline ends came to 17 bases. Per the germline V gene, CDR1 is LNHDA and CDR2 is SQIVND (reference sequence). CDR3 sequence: CASSMAEQASHEQYF. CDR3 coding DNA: TGTGCCAGTAGTATGGCAGAACAGGCGTCCCACGAGCAGTACTTC. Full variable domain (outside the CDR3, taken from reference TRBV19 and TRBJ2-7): DGGITQSPKYLFRKEGQNVTLSCEQNLNHDAMYWYRQDPGQGLRLIYYSQIVNDFQKGDIAEGYSVSREKKESFPLTVTSAQKNPTAFYLCASSMAEQASHEQYFGPGTRLTVT.

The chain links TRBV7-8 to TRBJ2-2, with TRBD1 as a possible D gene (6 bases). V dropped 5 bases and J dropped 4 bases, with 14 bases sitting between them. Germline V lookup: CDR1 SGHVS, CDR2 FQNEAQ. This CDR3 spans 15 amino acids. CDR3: CASSATGLGTGELFF. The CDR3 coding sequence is TGTGCCAGCAGCGCCACAGGGTTGGGCACCGGGGAGCTGTTTTTT.

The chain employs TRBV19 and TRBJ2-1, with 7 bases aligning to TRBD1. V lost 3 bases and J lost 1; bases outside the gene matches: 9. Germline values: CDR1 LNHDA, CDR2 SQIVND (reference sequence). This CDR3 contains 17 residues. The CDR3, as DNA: TGTGCCAGTAGTATCCCCAGGGGGATGGAGTCCTACAATGAGCAGTTCTTC. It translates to CASSIPRGMESYNEQFF.

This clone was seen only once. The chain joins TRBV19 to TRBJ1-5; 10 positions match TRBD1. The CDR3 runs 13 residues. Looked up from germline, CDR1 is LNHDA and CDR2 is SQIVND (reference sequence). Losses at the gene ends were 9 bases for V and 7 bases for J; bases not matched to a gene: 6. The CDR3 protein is CASRTGGVQPQHF. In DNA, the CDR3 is TGTGCCAGCCGGACAGGGGGAGTCCAGCCCCAGCATTTT.

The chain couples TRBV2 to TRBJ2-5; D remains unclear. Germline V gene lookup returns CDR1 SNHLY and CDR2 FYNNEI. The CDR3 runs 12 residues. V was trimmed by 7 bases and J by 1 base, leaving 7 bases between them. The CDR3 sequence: CASMRFQETQYF. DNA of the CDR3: TGTGCCAGCATGCGATTCCAAGAGACCCAGTACTTC.

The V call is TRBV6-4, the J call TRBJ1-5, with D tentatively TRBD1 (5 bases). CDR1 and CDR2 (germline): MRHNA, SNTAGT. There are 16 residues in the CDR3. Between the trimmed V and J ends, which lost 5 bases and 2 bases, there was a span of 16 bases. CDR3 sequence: CASSSYPRDGNQPQHF. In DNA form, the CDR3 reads TGTGCCAGCAGTTCATACCCCCGGGACGGCAATCAGCCCCAGCATTTT.

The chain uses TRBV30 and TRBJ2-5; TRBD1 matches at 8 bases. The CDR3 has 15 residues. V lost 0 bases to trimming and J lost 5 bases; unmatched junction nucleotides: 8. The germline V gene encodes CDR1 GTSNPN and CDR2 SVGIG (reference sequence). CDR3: CAWSVLSRGLETQYF. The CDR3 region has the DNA TGTGCCTGGAGTGTACTGTCCAGGGGGCTTGAGACCCAGTACTTC. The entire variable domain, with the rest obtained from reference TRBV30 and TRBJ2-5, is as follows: SQTIHQWPATLVQPVGSPLSLECTVEGTSNPNLYWYRQAAGRGLQLLFYSVGIGQISSEVPQNLSASRPQDRQFILSSKKLLLSDSGFYLCAWSVLSRGLETQYFGPGTRLLVL.

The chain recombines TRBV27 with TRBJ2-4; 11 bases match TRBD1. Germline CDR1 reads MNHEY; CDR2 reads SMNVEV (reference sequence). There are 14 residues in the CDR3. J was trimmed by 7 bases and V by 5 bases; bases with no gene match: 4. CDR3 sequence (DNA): TGTGCCAGCAGTGCCGGGACAGGGGGGAACATTCAGTACTTC. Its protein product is CASSAGTGGNIQYF.

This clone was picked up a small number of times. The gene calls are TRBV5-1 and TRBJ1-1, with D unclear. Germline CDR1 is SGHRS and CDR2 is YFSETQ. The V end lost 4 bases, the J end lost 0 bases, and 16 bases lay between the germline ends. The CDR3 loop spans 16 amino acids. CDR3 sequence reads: CASSLGIKQLNTEAFF. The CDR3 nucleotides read TGCGCCAGCAGCCTAGGAATCAAACAGTTGAACACTGAAGCTTTCTTT.

CDR3 DNA: TGTGCCAGCAGCCCCCCCGTGGGTTGGGTCCAGAACTATGGCTACACCTTC. As protein: CASSPPVGWVQNYGYTF. This rearrangement joins TRBV7-8 to TRBJ1-2; no definite D call. The CDR3 length is 17 residues. V was pared by 5 bases and J by 2 bases, with 21 bases between. Germline lookup yields CDR1 SGHVS and CDR2 FQNEAQ.

CDR3 region: CASRGYGANEKLFF. The CDR3 DNA is TGTGCCAGCAGGGGGTATGGAGCTAATGAAAAACTGTTTTTT. The rearrangement uses TRBV4-2 and TRBJ1-4, with D unclear. V gave up 6 bases and J gave up 3 bases, with 11 bases separating them. From germline, CDR1 is LGHNA and CDR2 YNFKEQ. The CDR3 is 14 amino acids.

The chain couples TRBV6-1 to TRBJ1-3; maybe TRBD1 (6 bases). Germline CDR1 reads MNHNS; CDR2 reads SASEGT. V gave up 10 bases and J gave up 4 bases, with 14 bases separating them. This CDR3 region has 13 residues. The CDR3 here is CATRGYGGNTIYF. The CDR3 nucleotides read TGTGCCACCAGGGGATATGGCGGAAACACCATATATTTT.

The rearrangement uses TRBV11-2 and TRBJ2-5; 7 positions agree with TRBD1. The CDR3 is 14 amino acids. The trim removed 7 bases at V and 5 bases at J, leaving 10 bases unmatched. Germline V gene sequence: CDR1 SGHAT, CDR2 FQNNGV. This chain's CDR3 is CASTFLGGGETQYF. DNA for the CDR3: TGTGCCAGCACCTTCCTAGGGGGCGGGGAGACCCAGTACTTC. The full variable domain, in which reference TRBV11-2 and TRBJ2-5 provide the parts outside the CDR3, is EAGVAQSPRYKIIEKRQSVAFWCNPISGHATLYWYQQILGQGPKLLIQFQNNGVVDDSQLPKDRFSAERLKGVDSTLKIQPAKLEDSAVYLCASTFLGGGETQYFGPGTRLLVL.

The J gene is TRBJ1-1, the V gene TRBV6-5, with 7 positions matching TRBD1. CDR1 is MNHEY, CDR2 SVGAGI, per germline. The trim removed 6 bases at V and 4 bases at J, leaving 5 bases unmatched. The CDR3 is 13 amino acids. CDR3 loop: CASRNQGVTEAFF. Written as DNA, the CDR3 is TGTGCCAGCAGAAATCAGGGGGTCACTGAAGCTTTCTTT.